This TCR beta chain was found in a study of a mutant IDH1 vaccine in newly diagnosed glioma. The time point was: week 35, safety follow-up. Every vaccine dose comprised 300 ug of mutant IDH1 20-mer peptide plus topical imiquimod. The repertoire was sequenced with immunoSEQ multiplex PCR; TCRdb's copy has only in-frame clones and lacks some. The sample gives under 50,000 clones, approximately 90% of which show up once; 4.5% to 6% is in the top ten. About this clone: Antigen unknown.

The CDR3 spans 15 residues. V dropped 6 bases and J dropped 1 base, with 15 bases sitting between them. Germline CDR1 and CDR2: MNHEY and SVGAGI. This clonotype was sampled from a woman between 40 and 50 years old with glioma. This specimen was PBMCs, taken from a glioma patient whose treatment included an IDH1 peptide vaccine. The chain has TRBV6-5 and TRBJ1-1; possibly TRBD1 for D (6 bases). CDR3 amino acids: CASRKAGVPNTEAFF. CDR3 DNA: TGTGCCAGCAGGAAGGCAGGGGTACCGAACACTGAAGCTTTCTTT.